The 26 T cell receptor beta chains below come from one sample, sequenced in a study of blood T cell repertoires in COVID-19. Sequencing was performed with immunoSEQ multiplex PCR; in TCRdb, only in-frame clones are kept and a portion is missing. Of roughly 260,000 clones listed, approximately 83% are singletons. Source material: PBMCs or T cells enriched from blood (not recorded which). The receptors were gathered from a woman between 45 and 65 years old who had recovered from COVID-19.

This rearrangement joins TRBV7-9 to TRBJ2-7; TRBD2 matches at 7 bases. Germline loops: CDR1 SEHNR, CDR2 FQNEAQ (reference sequence). The CDR3 runs to 17 residues. The V segment lost 0 bases and the J segment 2 bases; nucleotides outside the gene matches: 10. CDR3 protein: CASSLAASGTNPYEQYF. The CDR3 DNA is TGTGCCAGCAGCTTAGCAGCCTCCGGGACTAACCCCTACGAGCAGTACTTC.

This chain joins TRBV27 and TRBJ1-5; D perhaps matches TRBD1 (5 bases). Germline V lookup: CDR1 MNHEY, CDR2 SMNVEV (reference sequence). The CDR3 totals 14 residues. Trimming removed 2 bases at V and 1 base at J, with 6 bases between. This CDR3 reads CASSLHRSNQPQHF. The CDR3 coding sequence is TGTGCCAGCAGTTTACACAGGAGCAATCAGCCCCAGCATTTT.

The rearrangement uses TRBV5-8 and TRBJ2-7, with D hard to call. The germline V and J ends were trimmed by 3 bases and 2 bases, with 3 bases remaining between them. The CDR3 spans 11 residues. Germline V gene lookup returns CDR1 SGHTS and CDR2 YDEGEE. The CDR3: CASSYTYEQYF. CDR3 bases: TGTGCCAGCAGCTATACCTACGAGCAGTACTTC. Based on the CDR3 plus reference TRBV5-8 and TRBJ2-7, the full variable domain is EAGVTQSPTHLIKTRGQQATLRCSPISGHTSVYWYQQALGLGLQFLLWYDEGEERNRGNFPPRFSGRQFPNYSSELNVNALELEDSALYLCASSYTYEQYFGPGTRLTVT.

The chain couples TRBV11-2 to TRBJ1-4; D remains ambiguous. CDR3 length: 14 amino acids. Per the germline V gene, CDR1 is SGHAT and CDR2 is FQNNGV. Trimming removed 2 bases from V and 8 bases from J, with 12 bases in between. CDR3: CASSLSLGREKLFF. In DNA form, the CDR3 reads TGTGCCAGCAGCTTAAGTCTCGGTCGGGAAAAACTGTTTTTT. The variable domain in full, with the rest retrieved from reference TRBV11-2 and TRBJ1-4, is EAGVAQSPRYKIIEKRQSVAFWCNPISGHATLYWYQQILGQGPKLLIQFQNNGVVDDSQLPKDRFSAERLKGVDSTLKIQPAKLEDSAVYLCASSLSLGREKLFFGSGTQLSVL.

The chain links TRBV5-5 to TRBJ2-1; 7 nucleotides match TRBD1. The germline V gene has CDR1 SGHKS and CDR2 YYEKEE (reference sequence). After removal of 3 bases from V and 4 bases from J, the junction contained 4 bases not matched to a gene. The CDR3 has 14 amino acids. This chain's CDR3 is CASSSGTDYNEQFF. CDR3 DNA sequence: TGTGCCAGCAGCTCCGGGACAGATTACAATGAGCAGTTCTTC.

The V gene is TRBV5-4, the J gene TRBJ1-6, with TRBD1 matching over 8 bases. Germline-derived CDR1 and CDR2 are SGHNT and YYREEE (reference sequence). J lost 12 bases, V lost 4 bases, and 15 bases had no gene match. This CDR3 comprises 16 residues. The CDR3 DNA follows: TGTGCCAGCAGCCCCGGAGGTGGACAGGGACAGGAACCCCTCCACTTT. Protein product: CASSPGGGQGQEPLHF.

The chain links TRBV28 to TRBJ1-1, with D perhaps TRBD1 (6 bases). CDR3 length: 16 residues. Germline V gene data show CDR1 as MDHEN and CDR2 as SYDVKM. Trimming shortened V by 4 bases and J by 0 bases, and 15 bases separated the two germline ends. The CDR3 protein is CASSSWRGGLNTEAFF. CDR3 sequence (DNA): TGTGCCAGCAGTTCGTGGAGGGGGGGCTTGAACACTGAAGCTTTCTTT.

The rearrangement joins TRBV2 to TRBJ1-3, with 9 bases identical to TRBD1. The germline V gene encodes CDR1 SNHLY and CDR2 FYNNEI. V shed 6 bases, J shed 4 bases, and the junction held 7 bases outside the gene matches. CDR3 length: 15 amino acids. The CDR3 coding sequence is TGTGCCAGCAGGGAACACGGGACAGGGGGAAACACCATATATTTT. Translating it yields CASREHGTGGNTIYF.

The gene calls are TRBV5-6 and TRBJ1-5; TRBD1 matches at 7 bases. The germline gives CDR1 SGHDT, CDR2 YYEEEE. V dropped 0 bases and J dropped 4; count of bases not matched to a gene: 7. The CDR3 length is 16 residues. The CDR3 region is CASSLGAQGENQPQHF. The DNA for the CDR3 is TGTGCCAGCAGCTTGGGAGCCCAGGGGGAGAATCAGCCCCAGCATTTT.

The rearrangement joins TRBV18 to TRBJ1-4; 9 nucleotides agree with TRBD1. There are 15 residues in the CDR3. In germline, CDR1 is KGHSH, CDR2 LQKENI. The V segment lost 6 bases and the J segment 5 bases; nucleotides outside the gene matches: 7. The CDR3 loop is CASSRQGTGNEKLFF. In nucleotides, the CDR3 is TGTGCCAGCTCCCGGCAGGGGACAGGGAATGAAAAACTGTTTTTT.

The rearrangement joins TRBV30 to TRBJ1-3; D ambiguous. Trimming removed 2 bases from V and 0 bases from J, with 8 bases in between. The CDR3 consists of 14 residues. Per germline, CDR1 GTSNPN and CDR2 SVGIG (reference sequence). This chain's CDR3 is CAWSPTISGNTIYF. CDR3 DNA sequence: TGTGCCTGGAGTCCGACAATCTCTGGAAACACCATATATTTT.

This clone showed up just once. The V gene is TRBV28, the J gene TRBJ1-1; D is ambiguous. This CDR3 comprises 15 residues. The V end lost 6 bases, the J end lost 5 bases, and 19 bases lay between the germline ends. Germline assignment: CDR1 MDHEN and CDR2 SYDVKM. CDR3 sequence (DNA): TGTGCCAGCAGCGCCGAACCGGGAATGGGTACTGAAGCTTTCTTT. Translation gives CASSAEPGMGTEAFF. Based on the CDR3 plus reference TRBV28 and TRBJ1-1, the full variable domain is DVKVTQSSRYLVKRTGEKVFLECVQDMDHENMFWYRQDPGLGLRLIYFSYDVKMKEKGDIPEGYSVSREKKERFSLILESASTNQTSMYLCASSAEPGMGTEAFFGQGTRLTVV.

The rearrangement links TRBV6-2 or TRBV6-3 to TRBJ1-2; weak D call: TRBD1 (5 bases). This CDR3 is 11 amino acids long. The V gene lost 5 bases and the J gene lost 5 bases, with 6 bases spanning the gap. Germline CDR1 is MNHEY and CDR2 is SVGEGT. The CDR3 here is CASSPGYGYTF. In DNA, the CDR3 is TGTGCCAGCAGTCCAGGGTATGGCTACACCTTC.

The J gene is TRBJ1-2, the V gene TRBV27; TRBD1 matches at 8 bases. The trim removed 6 bases at V and 1 base at J, leaving 4 bases unmatched. This CDR3 has 14 amino acids. Germline V gene sequence: CDR1 MNHEY, CDR2 SMNVEV (reference sequence). The CDR3 DNA is TGTGCCAGCAGGAAGGACAGGGATAACTATGGCTACACCTTC. This encodes CASRKDRDNYGYTF.

This clone appeared a single time. The chain carries TRBV6-2 or TRBV6-3 and TRBJ2-1; TRBD2 aligns across 8 bases. The CDR3 consists of 15 residues. Germline trimming cut 6 bases from V and 7 bases from J; bases unmatched to any gene: 11. Germline V gene data show CDR1 as MNHEY and CDR2 as SVGEGT. CDR3: CASSLYPGLGNEQFF. DNA for the CDR3: TGTGCCAGCAGCCTTTACCCGGGACTAGGGAATGAGCAGTTCTTC.

V gene TRBV5-1 combines with J gene TRBJ1-4; D is perhaps TRBD1 (5 bases). Germline CDR1 SGHRS, CDR2 YFSETQ. V gave up 3 bases and J gave up 5 bases, with 17 bases separating them. The CDR3 is made up of 16 amino acids. The CDR3 DNA reads as TGCGCCAGCAGCTCCACTGGGGCGGCAGGGAATGAAAAACTGTTTTTT. Residues: CASSSTGAAGNEKLFF.

V usage is TRBV28 and J usage is TRBJ2-4, with D possibly TRBD2 on 5 matching bases. Germline V CDR1 and CDR2: MDHEN, SYDVKM. V was trimmed by 5 bases and J by 6 bases, leaving 20 bases between them. The CDR3 totals 16 residues. The CDR3 sequence is CASSPLRGREGNIQYF. In DNA form, the CDR3 reads TGTGCCAGCAGTCCCCTCCGGGGAAGGGAAGGAAACATTCAGTACTTC.

The gene calls are TRBV20-1 and TRBJ2-7, with 7 bases that match TRBD1. The CDR3 consists of 14 residues. V shed 3 bases, J shed 6 bases, and the junction held 11 bases outside the gene matches. From germline, CDR1 is DFQATT and CDR2 SNEGSKA (reference sequence). The CDR3, as DNA: TGCAGTGCTAGTACGCGACAGGGTCCCGCCGAGCAGTACTTC. This gives the protein CSASTRQGPAEQYF.

This clone was seen a few times. The rearrangement joins TRBV11-2 to TRBJ1-4, with a tentative D call TRBD1 (6 bases). V dropped 4 bases and J dropped 8 bases, with 11 bases sitting between them. CDR3 length: 13 residues. Per the germline V gene, CDR1 is SGHAT and CDR2 is FQNNGV. The CDR3 DNA reads TGTGCCAGCAGCTGGGGGCTAGGAGAAAAACTGTTTTTT. It specifies CASSWGLGEKLFF.

The chain employs TRBV7-8 and TRBJ2-7; D is undetermined. Deletions cut 3 bases from V and 0 bases from J, with 6 bases between. CDR3 size: 13 residues. CDR1 is SGHVS and CDR2 is FQNEAQ in the germline V gene. The CDR3 reads CASSFSLSYEQYF. The CDR3 DNA follows: TGTGCCAGCAGCTTTTCTCTCTCCTACGAGCAGTACTTC.

The chain couples TRBV12-3 or TRBV12-4 to TRBJ2-7; D gene uncertain. The CDR3 is made up of 13 amino acids. The V and J ends lost 2 bases and 2 bases respectively, with 7 bases between them. In DNA form, the CDR3 reads TGTGCCAGCAGTTTAAGCCCAACCTACGAGCAGTACTTC. This encodes CASSLSPTYEQYF.

On this clone itself: At one of its ends the junction is not consistent with the germline gene, which may arise from a read error. The gene calls are TRBV7-9 and TRBJ1-1, with TRBD1 identical over 7 bases. The CDR3 contains 14 residues. Germline V lookup: CDR1 SEHNR, CDR2 FQNEAQ (reference sequence). The CDR3 region is CAISLSTGITEAFF. The CDR3 DNA is TGTGCCATCAGCCTCTCGACAGGGATCACTGAAGCTTTCTTT.

The chain has TRBV19 and TRBJ1-1; 9 nucleotides line up with TRBD1. The CDR3 is 14 amino acids. After removal of 7 bases from V and 1 base from J, the junction contained 4 bases not matched to a gene. Germline CDR1 and CDR2: LNHDA and SQIVND (reference sequence). The CDR3 here is CASNPGQGNTEAFF. The CDR3 DNA sequence: TGTGCCAGTAATCCGGGACAGGGGAACACTGAAGCTTTCTTT.

This rearrangement joins TRBV5-6 to TRBJ2-7; TRBD1 matches 7 bases. V shed 4 bases, J shed 3 bases, and the junction held 16 bases outside the gene matches. CDR1 and CDR2 (germline): SGHDT, YYEEEE. This CDR3 region has 17 residues. CDR3 amino acids: CASSDGTAGTPVYEQYF. CDR3 DNA sequence: TGTGCCAGCAGCGACGGGACAGCCGGGACCCCAGTCTACGAGCAGTACTTC.

Here the CDR3 DNA reads TGCGCCAGCAGCCAAAACAGGGGGCTTGAGCAGTACTTC. It is translated as CASSQNRGLEQYF. The chain links TRBV5-1 to TRBJ2-7; 9 bases are a match to TRBD1. Germline assignment: CDR1 SGHRS and CDR2 YFSETQ. There are 13 residues in the CDR3. Trimming at V came to 4 bases and at J to 7 bases, leaving 6 bases not matched to a gene. Full variable domain (outside the CDR3, taken from reference TRBV5-1 and TRBJ2-7): KAGVTQTPRYLIKTRGQQVTLSCSPISGHRSVSWYQQTPGQGLQFLFEYFSETQRNKGNFPGRFSGRQFSNSRSEMNVSTLELGDSALYLCASSQNRGLEQYFGPGTRLTVT.

The genes are TRBV10-3 and TRBJ2-2; 8 bases are a match to TRBD2. The trim removed 7 bases at V and 5 bases at J, leaving 12 bases unmatched. The germline V gene encodes CDR1 ENHRY and CDR2 SYGVKD. The CDR3 consists of 16 residues. CDR3 nucleotides: TGTGCCATCACCACCCCCAGCGGGAGCGAGACCGGGGAGCTGTTTTTT. It specifies CAITTPSGSETGELFF.